These 16 T cell receptor beta chains were all obtained from the same sample, sequenced in a study of cytomegalovirus exposure and HLA in healthy donors. PCR employed 60 Vbeta and 13 Jbeta primers. Generated by immunoSEQ multiplex PCR, the TCRdb table keeps only in-frame clones and is missing some. Of roughly 180,000 clones in the sample, around 85% were seen once. Sequenced sample: PBMCs. These receptors originate from a boy aged 2 to 10 in good health and CMV-seronegative.

The gene calls are TRBV19 and TRBJ1-3; 10 positions agree with TRBD1. In germline, CDR1 is LNHDA, CDR2 SQIVND (reference sequence). Germline trimming cut 4 bases from V and 3 bases from J; bases unmatched to any gene: 3. The CDR3 totals 15 residues. CDR3 sequence (DNA): TGTGCCAGTAGTAAACGGGACAGGGGTGGAAACACCATATATTTT. Encoded protein: CASSKRDRGGNTIYF.

This sequence joins TRBV30 and TRBJ1-6, with 7 positions matching TRBD1. Germline CDR1 and CDR2: GTSNPN and SVGIG (reference sequence). The CDR3 is made up of 15 amino acids. J was trimmed by 8 bases and V by 0 bases; bases with no gene match: 7. The CDR3 region has the DNA TGTGCCTGGAGTGTAAAGATTACAGGGGATTCACCCCTCCACTTT. It yields the protein CAWSVKITGDSPLHF.

In its sample, this clone was seen once. The genes are TRBV28 and TRBJ2-7, with TRBD2 matching over 10 bases. This CDR3 spans 15 amino acids. Trimming took 4 bases from V and 2 from J; bases not matched to a gene: 5. Per the germline V gene, CDR1 is MDHEN and CDR2 is SYDVKM. In nucleotides, the CDR3 is TGTGCCAGCAGTTCTCCAGCGGGAGGGCCCTACGAGCAGTACTTC. It encodes CASSSPAGGPYEQYF. The full variable domain, completed using reference TRBV28 and TRBJ2-7, is DVKVTQSSRYLVKRTGEKVFLECVQDMDHENMFWYRQDPGLGLRLIYFSYDVKMKEKGDIPEGYSVSREKKERFSLILESASTNQTSMYLCASSSPAGGPYEQYFGPGTRLTVT.

The rearrangement links TRBV18 to TRBJ2-2; no definite D call. This CDR3 is built from 15 residues. From germline, CDR1 is KGHSH and CDR2 LQKENI. V was trimmed by 2 bases and J by 1 base, leaving 8 bases between them. Written as DNA, the CDR3 is TGTGCCAGCTCACCATCTGGCGGGAACACCGGGGAGCTGTTTTTT. It yields the protein CASSPSGGNTGELFF.

The chain is built from TRBV6-1 and TRBJ1-4; D uncertain. Germline CDR1 reads MNHNS; CDR2 reads SASEGT. The CDR3 covers 15 residues. Trimming cost V 2 bases and J 6 bases, with 13 bases left between them. Here the CDR3 DNA reads TGTGCCAGCAGTGAACGGGTAGGAGATTATGAAAAACTGTTTTTT. This sequence encodes CASSERVGDYEKLFF.

The chain joins TRBV25-1 to TRBJ1-4; D ambiguous. This CDR3 spans 13 amino acids. The V end was cut by 3 bases, the J end by 7 bases, with 9 bases between. Per germline, CDR1 MGHDK and CDR2 SYGVNS. The CDR3 sequence is CASSEVVGEKLFF. In DNA form, the CDR3 reads TGTGCCAGCAGTGAGGTAGTTGGTGAAAAACTGTTTTTT.

This clone has a handful of counts. V and J are TRBV28 and TRBJ1-4, with TRBD1 matching 8 bases. J lost 5 bases, V lost 5 bases, and 10 bases had no gene match. There are 16 residues in the CDR3. Germline CDR1 MDHEN, CDR2 SYDVKM. The CDR3 sequence is CASSRLAGQGNEKLFF. The CDR3 nucleotides are TGTGCCAGCAGTCGGCTGGCCGGACAGGGCAATGAAAAACTGTTTTTT.

V usage is TRBV5-1 and J usage is TRBJ2-7; tentatively, D is TRBD1 (5 bases). Trimming stripped 3 bases from V and 5 bases from J, with 18 bases between. Germline V gives CDR1 SGHRS, CDR2 YFSETQ. This CDR3 is 15 amino acids long. CDR3: CASSSTNGAVNEQYF. The CDR3 coding sequence is TGCGCCAGCAGCTCTACAAATGGGGCGGTTAACGAGCAGTACTTC.

The chain employs TRBV5-4 and TRBJ2-1; D is perhaps TRBD2 (5 bases). Germline-derived CDR1 and CDR2 are SGHNT and YYREEE (reference sequence). Trimming took off 3 bases at V and 8 bases at J, with 6 bases between the two ends. CDR3 length equals 11 residues. CDR3: CASSWEYEQFF. The CDR3 DNA is TGTGCCAGCAGCTGGGAGTATGAGCAGTTCTTC.

This sequence joins TRBV7-6 and TRBJ1-1; 7 bases match TRBD1. V lost 3 bases, J lost 5 bases, and 3 bases stayed unmatched. The CDR3 has 13 amino acids. CDR1 is SGHVS and CDR2 is FNYEAQ in the germline V gene. CDR3 protein: CASSFDRDTEAFF. The CDR3 coding sequence is TGTGCCAGCAGCTTTGACAGGGATACTGAAGCTTTCTTT.

CDR3 in amino acids: CASSGDRGRNEKLFF. In nucleotides, the CDR3 is TGTGCCAGCAGTGGCGACAGGGGGCGTAATGAAAAACTGTTTTTT. The chain carries TRBV2 and TRBJ1-4, with TRBD1 matching over 10 bases. V dropped 4 bases and J dropped 4; count of bases not matched to a gene: 3. The CDR3 is made up of 15 amino acids. Per germline, CDR1 SNHLY and CDR2 FYNNEI. Filled out from reference TRBV2 and TRBJ1-4, the complete variable domain reads EPEVTQTPSHQVTQMGQEVILRCVPISNHLYFYWYRQILGQKVEFLVSFYNNEISEKSEIFDDQFSVERPDGSNFTLKIRSTKLEDSAMYFCASSGDRGRNEKLFFGSGTQLSVL.

The CDR3 bases are TGTGCCAGCAGTTACTCTGCAGTGAACACTGAAGCTTTCTTT. This encodes CASSYSAVNTEAFF. The chain joins TRBV6-5 to TRBJ1-1, with no clear D. Trimming stripped 0 bases from V and 0 bases from J, with 5 bases between. There are 14 residues in the CDR3. Germline lookup yields CDR1 MNHEY and CDR2 SVGAGI.

The chain carries TRBV11-2 and TRBJ2-3, with D perhaps TRBD2 (5 bases). The CDR3 spans 16 residues. The germline V gene encodes CDR1 SGHAT and CDR2 FQNNGV. Trimming stripped 2 bases from V and 3 bases from J, with 15 bases between. CDR3 sequence: CASSLRTFPSTDTQYF. The DNA for the CDR3 is TGTGCCAGCAGCTTACGGACTTTCCCCAGTACAGATACGCAGTATTTT.

V is TRBV2 and J is TRBJ1-6; 10 bases map to TRBD1. Germline V lookup: CDR1 SNHLY, CDR2 FYNNEI. CDR3 length: 15 residues. V lost 5 bases and J lost 7; bases outside the gene matches: 5. The CDR3 region has the DNA TGTGCCAGCAGTCCACGGACAGGGGGGAATTCACCCCTCCACTTT. It encodes CASSPRTGGNSPLHF.

The chain has TRBV18 and TRBJ2-3; the D is unclear. CDR1 is KGHSH and CDR2 is LQKENI in the germline V gene. This CDR3 is built from 13 residues. Trimming pared 5 bases from V and 3 bases from J, leaving 9 bases between. CDR3 DNA: TGTGCCAGCTCATCCTTATCGACAGATACGCAGTATTTT. Its translation is CASSSLSTDTQYF. Filled out from reference TRBV18 and TRBJ2-3, the complete variable domain reads NAGVMQNPRHLVRRRGQEARLRCSPMKGHSHVYWYRQLPEEGLKFMVYLQKENIIDESGMPKERFSAEFPKEGPSILRIQQVVRGDSAAYFCASSSLSTDTQYFGPGTRLTVL.

This clone was counted once. This rearrangement joins TRBV19 to TRBJ2-5; 9 bases fit TRBD2. The J call could be wrong; TRBJ2-7 is a better fit for the DNA end. Germline V lookup: CDR1 LNHDA, CDR2 SQIVND (reference sequence). This CDR3 spans 15 amino acids. The DNA of the CDR3 is TGTGCCAGTAGCCTGCGACTAGCGGCGTTCTACGAGCAGTACTTC. Its translation: CASSLRLAAFYEQYF.